This passage covers 19 T cell receptor beta chains from one sample sequenced in a study of blood T cell repertoires in COVID-19. Profiled with immunoSEQ multiplex PCR; TCRdb holds only in-frame clones, not every one. Among some 240,000 clones listed, approximately 85% were seen once. Material for sequencing was peripheral blood. The source of these receptors is a woman between 65 and 79 years old with COVID-19, enrolled during active disease.

The chain carries TRBV2 and TRBJ1-2, with 11 positions matching TRBD1. The CDR3 loop spans 16 amino acids. Trimming took 7 bases from V and 0 from J; bases not matched to a gene: 7. CDR1 and CDR2 (germline): SNHLY, FYNNEI. CDR3 loop: CASITTDRGPNYGYTF. The CDR3 nucleotides read TGTGCCAGCATTACCACGGACAGGGGGCCTAACTATGGCTACACCTTC.

This clone appeared a single time. The chain recombines TRBV7-2 with TRBJ2-2; maybe TRBD1 (5 bases). CDR3 length: 14 residues. Looked up from germline, CDR1 is SGHTA and CDR2 is FQGNSA. Trimming stripped 4 bases from V and 7 bases from J, with 13 bases between. CDR3 DNA sequence: TGTGCCAGCAGCTGGGTAGGACAAGGCGGGGAGCTGTTTTTT. It specifies CASSWVGQGGELFF.

This clone was picked up one time. The chain employs TRBV18 and TRBJ1-5; possible D gene TRBD1, 6 bases. The germline V gene encodes CDR1 KGHSH and CDR2 LQKENI. The ends were cut back, 8 bases at V and 7 bases at J, with 15 bases in the middle. This CDR3 comprises 13 residues. The CDR3 DNA is TGTGCCAGCACCTTACAGGGCAGGCAGCCCCAGCATTTT. Amino acid sequence: CASTLQGRQPQHF.

The J gene is TRBJ2-3, the V gene TRBV28; TRBD2 matches 7 bases. There are 19 residues in the CDR3. J lost 1 base, V lost 3 bases, and 16 bases had no gene match. Germline V gene lookup returns CDR1 MDHEN and CDR2 SYDVKM. CDR3 nucleotide sequence: TGTGCCAGCAGTTTGGGAGGGTTGGGTTCGGTATTACGCACAGATACGCAGTATTTT. Protein sequence: CASSLGGLGSVLRTDTQYF.

The chain uses TRBV7-9 and TRBJ1-2; 8 nucleotides line up with TRBD1. The CDR3 length is 13 residues. Unmatched junction bases numbered 8, after V lost 6 bases and J lost 8 bases. Germline CDR1 reads SEHNR; CDR2 reads FQNEAQ (reference sequence). CDR3 sequence (DNA): TGTGCCAGCAGTCGCTCAGGGGGCAAGGGCTACACCTTC. This sequence encodes CASSRSGGKGYTF.

The chain recombines TRBV5-5 with TRBJ2-5; 9 nucleotides line up with TRBD1. The ends lost 3 bases at V and 3 bases at J; junction bases unmatched: 6. CDR1 and CDR2 (germline): SGHKS, YYEKEE (reference sequence). The CDR3 contains 15 residues. CDR3 DNA sequence: TGTGCCAGCAGCTCCAGGCGGACAGGGGAAGAGACCCAGTACTTC. Encoded protein: CASSSRRTGEETQYF.

The chain links TRBV2 to TRBJ2-3; 8 positions match TRBD1. Germline V gene sequence: CDR1 SNHLY, CDR2 FYNNEI. V was pared by 4 bases and J by 2 bases, with 8 bases of the junction left unmatched. This CDR3 contains 16 residues. Here the CDR3 DNA reads TGTGCCAGCAGTGGACGGACAGGGAATCCCACAGATACGCAGTATTTT. Amino acid sequence: CASSGRTGNPTDTQYF.

This rearrangement joins TRBV6-2 or TRBV6-3 to TRBJ1-1; weak D call: TRBD1 (6 bases). Germline lookup yields CDR1 MNHEY and CDR2 SVGEGT. The germline V and J ends were trimmed by 5 bases and 0 bases, with 16 bases remaining between them. The CDR3 totals 16 residues. CDR3 protein: CASSTRTALMNTEAFF. The CDR3 DNA reads as TGTGCCAGCAGTACCCGGACAGCCTTAATGAACACTGAAGCTTTCTTT.

The chain joins TRBV5-4 to TRBJ1-4; TRBD1 might be the D (6 bases). V was cut by 0 bases and J by 5 bases, with 11 bases left in between. Germline V gene sequence: CDR1 SGHNT, CDR2 YYREEE (reference sequence). This CDR3 contains 15 residues. The CDR3 here is CASSLGRGSNEKLFF. The CDR3 region has the DNA TGTGCCAGCAGCTTGGGCAGGGGATCCAATGAAAAACTGTTTTTT.

The gene calls are TRBV28 and TRBJ1-4; 10 nucleotides line up with TRBD1. V shed 3 bases, J shed 6 bases, and the junction held 4 bases outside the gene matches. The CDR3 is made up of 15 amino acids. Germline V lookup: CDR1 MDHEN, CDR2 SYDVKM. As DNA, the CDR3 is TGTGCCAGCAGTTTCGAGACAGGGGGCGATGAAAAACTGTTTTTT. It codes for CASSFETGGDEKLFF.

This chain uses TRBV27 with TRBJ1-2, with 8 bases lining up with TRBD1. The CDR3 has 16 amino acids. V lost 5 bases and J lost 4; bases outside the gene matches: 12. Germline assignment: CDR1 MNHEY and CDR2 SMNVEV (reference sequence). This CDR3 is CASSRSTTGQVYGYTF. In DNA form, the CDR3 reads TGTGCCAGCAGTCGGAGCACCACGGGACAGGTCTATGGCTACACCTTC.

The chain recombines TRBV5-4 with TRBJ2-3; a weak D match, TRBD1 (6 bases). Between the trimmed V and J ends, which lost 3 bases and 1 base, there was a span of 9 bases. Germline CDR1 and CDR2: SGHNT and YYREEE (reference sequence). The CDR3 totals 14 residues. DNA of the CDR3: TGTGCCAGCAGCTCTCGGACAGGCACAGATACGCAGTATTTT. Encoded protein: CASSSRTGTDTQYF.

V usage is TRBV28 and J usage is TRBJ1-5; the match to TRBD1 covers 7 bases. The CDR3 sequence is 13 residues long. The germline gives CDR1 MDHEN, CDR2 SYDVKM. The ends lost 8 bases at V and 8 bases at J; junction bases unmatched: 9. The CDR3 DNA is TGTGCCAGCCAAAACAGGGGTTTGAAGCCCCAGCATTTT. This translates into CASQNRGLKPQHF.

The V and J genes are TRBV5-4 and TRBJ2-3; 8 nucleotides align to TRBD2. Unmatched junction bases numbered 3, after V lost 2 bases and J lost 4 bases. The CDR3 runs 14 residues. CDR1 is SGHNT and CDR2 is YYREEE in the germline V gene (reference sequence). The CDR3: CASSFSGNPDTQYF. The CDR3 DNA reads TGTGCCAGCAGCTTTAGCGGGAACCCAGATACGCAGTATTTT.

The chain links TRBV7-9 to TRBJ2-3; a weak D match, TRBD1 (5 bases). The CDR3 consists of 14 residues. V was shortened by 3 bases and J by 4 bases, with 11 bases between the two germline ends. The germline V gene has CDR1 SEHNR and CDR2 FQNEAQ (reference sequence). CDR3 sequence reads: CASSLTASSDTQYF. The DNA of the CDR3 is TGTGCCAGCAGCTTGACAGCCTCCTCAGATACGCAGTATTTT.

V and J are TRBV2 and TRBJ2-5, with a possible D match to TRBD1 (6 bases). V lost 2 bases to trimming and J lost 5 bases, with 9 bases between them. There are 13 residues in the CDR3. Germline V CDR1 and CDR2: SNHLY, FYNNEI. As DNA, the CDR3 is TGTGCCAGCAGTGAACAGGGGATGGAGACCCAGTACTTC. It specifies CASSEQGMETQYF.

The chain links TRBV10-2 to TRBJ2-7; TRBD2 agrees at 11 bases. CDR1 and CDR2 (germline): WSHSY, SAAADI. The CDR3 loop spans 15 amino acids. V was pared by 4 bases and J by 5 bases, with 7 bases of the junction left unmatched. CDR3 bases: TGCGCCAGCAGTGGTAGCGGGAGGGCCTCGAACGAGCAGTACTTC. This translates into CASSGSGRASNEQYF.

The chain couples TRBV7-9 to TRBJ2-7; TRBD2 aligns across 11 bases. The CDR3 contains 14 residues. Trimming at V came to 2 bases and at J to 4 bases, leaving 1 base not matched to a gene. Germline V lookup: CDR1 SEHNR, CDR2 FQNEAQ (reference sequence). The CDR3: CASSLTSGRYEQYF. The CDR3 DNA sequence: TGTGCCAGCAGCTTAACTAGCGGGAGATACGAGCAGTACTTC.

This chain connects TRBV18 to TRBJ2-7, with unresolved D. Germline loops: CDR1 KGHSH, CDR2 LQKENI. Trimming took off 2 bases at V and 0 bases at J, with 5 bases between the two ends. This CDR3 region has 13 residues. In DNA form, the CDR3 reads TGTGCCAGCTCACCAGAGAGCTCCTACGAGCAGTACTTC. Its translation is CASSPESSYEQYF.